This T cell receptor beta chain emerged from a study of CD8+ T cells in alopecia areata. Study summary: Tofacitinib was taken orally by treated patients, and the dose was 5 to 10 mg twice daily.

CDR1 is SQVTM and CDR2 is ANQGSEA in the germline V gene. V shed 5 bases and J 5 bases; nucleotides not matched to a gene: 8. The CDR3 totals 13 residues. General study results and limits: Lesional scalp, especially alopecia totalis/universalis, showed higher clonality than normal scalp.

This clone occurred once. The antigen remains unidentified. Sequencing templates came from extracted RNA that was reverse transcribed into cDNA. TCRdb's table, derived via immunoSEQ multiplex PCR, lists solely in-frame clones and lacks some. Of 90,000 to 150,000 clones listed, roughly two fifths are singletons. The TCR originated in a human donor with alopecia areata. The sample comprised CD4+ T cells sorted from blood. The chain has TRBV29-1 and TRBJ2-5; 7 bases map to TRBD1. CDR3 DNA: TGCAGCGTTTTCGACAGGGCCTGGGAGACCCAGTACTTC. Amino acid sequence: CSVFDRAWETQYF.